These 23 T cell receptor beta chains were all obtained from the same sample, sequenced in a study of neurological immune-mediated disorders. Each CDR3 protein gets one entry after TCRdb re-called the 5' RACE reads with MiXCR. The sample holds about 17,000 distinct CDR3 sequences; 3.5% are singletons and the top ten take over 20%. The specimen was CD8+ T cells from blood. These receptors were taken from a woman aged 40 to 55 in good health.

This clonotype was observed many times. The chain carries TRBV5-1 and TRBJ2-3; D possibly corresponds to TRBD2 (5 bases). Trimming cost V 0 bases and J 2 bases, with 7 bases left between them. CDR1 is SGHRS, CDR2 YFSETQ, per germline. This CDR3 has 14 residues. The chain's CDR3 is CASSLAGYTDTQYF. Here the CDR3 DNA reads TGCGCCAGCAGCTTGGCGGGGTACACAGATACGCAGTATTTT. Supplemented by reference TRBV5-1 and TRBJ2-3, the full variable domain reads KAGVTQTPRYLIKTRGQQVTLSCSPISGHRSVSWYQQTPGQGLQFLFEYFSETQRNKGNFPGRFSGRQFSNSRSEMNVSTLELGDSALYLCASSLAGYTDTQYFGPGTRLTVL.

This clonotype is labeled as medium-sized. This chain links TRBV24-1 with TRBJ1-1; D uncertain. In germline, CDR1 is KGHDR, CDR2 SFDVKD. The CDR3 is 14 amino acids. V shed 2 bases and J shed 1 base, with 7 bases lying between them. For the CDR3, the DNA is TGTGCCACCAGTGATTCGGGCCAGAACACTGAAGCTTTCTTT. This translates into CATSDSGQNTEAFF.

This clonotype appeared many times. The CDR3 sequence: CASSAGTGGAKNIQYF. The CDR3 DNA follows: TGTGCCAGCAGCGCCGGGACAGGGGGAGCCAAAAACATTCAGTACTTC. V gene TRBV7-8 combines with J gene TRBJ2-4, with 11 nucleotides matching TRBD1. The CDR3 sequence is 16 residues long. J was trimmed by 0 bases and V by 5 bases; bases with no gene match: 3. Per germline, CDR1 SGHVS and CDR2 FQNEAQ.

This clonotype was counted at least ten times. This sequence joins TRBV6-5 and TRBJ1-2; D ambiguous. The CDR3 is 16 amino acids. The V end lost 4 bases, the J end lost 1 base, and 16 bases lay between the germline ends. Germline V gene data show CDR1 as MNHEY and CDR2 as SVGAGI. The CDR3 DNA reads TGTGCCAGCAGTTCCCTGGTGATGAGGGATAACTATGGCTACACCTTC. Its translation: CASSSLVMRDNYGYTF.

This clonotype was observed many times. The chain is built from TRBV28 and TRBJ2-1; no reliable D call. Germline loops: CDR1 MDHEN, CDR2 SYDVKM. V was shortened by 6 bases and J by 9 bases, with 12 bases between the two germline ends. The CDR3 runs to 12 residues. The CDR3 DNA sequence: TGTGCCAGCAGCCCGACTCCAACTGAGCAGTTCTTC. Translating gives CASSPTPTEQFF. The whole variable domain, filled in from reference TRBV28 and TRBJ2-1, reads DVKVTQSSRYLVKRTGEKVFLECVQDMDHENMFWYRQDPGLGLRLIYFSYDVKMKEKGDIPEGYSVSREKKERFSLILESASTNQTSMYLCASSPTPTEQFFGPGTRLTVL.

This clonotype is judged medium-sized. V is TRBV6-2 or TRBV6-3 and J is TRBJ2-1; TRBD2 aligns across 8 bases. Germline V gene data show CDR1 as MNHEY and CDR2 as SVGEGT. The CDR3 length is 14 residues. The V segment lost 7 bases and the J segment 9 bases; nucleotides outside the gene matches: 11. The DNA for the CDR3 is TGTGCCAGCACCAGGGAGCGGGAGTGGGGTGAGCAGTTCTTC. Its protein is CASTREREWGEQFF.

This clonotype was seen ten or more times. This chain connects TRBV5-1 to TRBJ1-2; D is uncertain. The CDR3 length is 11 residues. Trimming stripped 4 bases from V and 11 bases from J, with 12 bases between. Germline V gives CDR1 SGHRS, CDR2 YFSETQ. The CDR3 bases are TGCGCCAGCAGCGAGGGAGTTCGGTACACCTTC. This codes for CASSEGVRYTF.

This clonotype was seen ten or more times. The gene calls are TRBV30 and TRBJ2-6, with a possible D match to TRBD1 (5 bases). Germline values: CDR1 GTSNPN, CDR2 SVGIG (reference sequence). The CDR3 is made up of 15 amino acids. The V gene lost 3 bases and the J gene lost 1 base, with 10 bases spanning the gap. CDR3 loop: CAWSLGASGANVLTF. Written as DNA, the CDR3 is TGTGCCTGGAGCCTAGGGGCTTCTGGGGCCAACGTCCTGACTTTC.

This clonotype was seen at least ten times. V is TRBV7-9 and J is TRBJ2-7; either TRBD1 or TRBD2 may supply D (6 bases each). CDR1 is SEHNR and CDR2 is FQNEAQ in the germline V gene (reference sequence). Trimming cost V 0 bases and J 5 bases, with 11 bases left between them. The CDR3 extends over 14 amino acids. The CDR3 is CASSLANREDEQYF. The CDR3 region has the DNA TGTGCCAGCAGCTTAGCGAACAGGGAGGACGAGCAGTACTTC.

This clonotype has a count of ten or more. The chain recombines TRBV9 with TRBJ2-2; no clear D. V lost 4 bases and J 1 base, leaving 14 bases between the germline ends. Germline V lookup: CDR1 SGDLS, CDR2 YYNGEE. The CDR3 runs to 16 residues. This CDR3 is CASSPRWAGNTGELFF. The CDR3, as DNA: TGTGCCAGCAGCCCACGGTGGGCAGGGAACACCGGGGAGCTGTTTTTT.

Many counts were recorded for this clonotype. The V and J genes are TRBV20-1 and TRBJ1-2; D gene uncertain. The length of the CDR3 is 12 residues. Trimming pared 8 bases from V and 1 base from J, leaving 11 bases between. CDR1 is DFQATT and CDR2 is SNEGSKA in the germline V gene (reference sequence). The CDR3 here is CSPTEGNYGYTF. The CDR3 DNA follows: TGCAGTCCCACCGAGGGTAACTATGGCTACACCTTC.

This clonotype was counted ten times or more. The rearrangement uses TRBV5-1 and TRBJ2-1, with TRBD2 identical over 7 bases. Germline V CDR1 and CDR2: SGHRS, YFSETQ. V was pared by 0 bases and J by 0 bases, with 6 bases of the junction left unmatched. The CDR3 spans 17 residues. The CDR3 DNA sequence: TGCGCCAGCAGCTTGGCCCTAGCGGAGAGCTCCTACAATGAGCAGTTCTTC. Amino acids: CASSLALAESSYNEQFF. Using reference TRBV5-1 and TRBJ2-1 for the parts outside the CDR3, the full variable domain is KAGVTQTPRYLIKTRGQQVTLSCSPISGHRSVSWYQQTPGQGLQFLFEYFSETQRNKGNFPGRFSGRQFSNSRSEMNVSTLELGDSALYLCASSLALAESSYNEQFFGPGTRLTVL.

This clonotype was recorded at least ten times. This chain uses TRBV27 with TRBJ1-4, with D possibly matching TRBD1 (6 bases). V lost 3 bases, J lost 8 bases, and 13 bases lay in between. CDR1 MNHEY and CDR2 SMNVEV come from the germline V gene (reference sequence). The CDR3 is 14 amino acids. CDR3 protein: CASSFGGQPEKLFF. The CDR3 DNA reads TGTGCCAGCAGTTTCGGGGGGCAGCCCGAAAAACTGTTTTTT.

This clonotype showed up many times. The chain couples TRBV11-2 to TRBJ2-3, with a weak D call TRBD2 (6 bases). There are 15 residues in the CDR3. Germline V gene data show CDR1 as SGHAT and CDR2 as FQNNGV. With 6 bases removed from V and 4 bases from J, the gap between germline ends came to 17 bases. The CDR3 sequence: CASRATLTSPDTQYF. The CDR3 region has the DNA TGTGCCAGCAGGGCGACTCTGACTAGTCCAGATACGCAGTATTTT. The whole variable domain, filled in from reference TRBV11-2 and TRBJ2-3, reads EAGVAQSPRYKIIEKRQSVAFWCNPISGHATLYWYQQILGQGPKLLIQFQNNGVVDDSQLPKDRFSAERLKGVDSTLKIQPAKLEDSAVYLCASRATLTSPDTQYFGPGTRLTVL.

The chain uses TRBV27 and TRBJ1-2; D gene ambiguous. The CDR3 spans 13 residues. V was pared by 3 bases and J by 8 bases, with 13 bases between. Per the germline V gene, CDR1 is MNHEY and CDR2 is SMNVEV (reference sequence). The CDR3 bases are TGTGCCAGCAGTTTTGGTCACATGGGGGGCTACACCTTC. Translated: CASSFGHMGGYTF.

This clonotype is categorized as medium-sized. The chain couples TRBV20-1 to TRBJ2-7, with 7 bases matching TRBD2. Germline V CDR1 and CDR2: DFQATT, SNEGSKA (reference sequence). After removal of 2 bases from V and 3 bases from J, the junction contained 7 bases not matched to a gene. The CDR3 is 14 residues long. The CDR3 DNA sequence: TGCAGTGCTAGACTGGCTAGCGGAATCTACGAGCAGTACTTC. Protein product: CSARLASGIYEQYF.

This clonotype was found many times. The gene calls are TRBV18 and TRBJ2-2, with 7 bases identical to TRBD2. This CDR3 spans 15 amino acids. Germline V gene data show CDR1 as KGHSH and CDR2 as LQKENI. J gave up 2 bases and V 3 bases, and 3 bases lay outside the gene matches. The CDR3 here is CASSPGDYNTGELFF. The CDR3 nucleotides are TGTGCCAGCTCACCTGGGGACTACAACACCGGGGAGCTGTTTTTT. Supplemented by reference TRBV18 and TRBJ2-2, the full variable domain reads NAGVMQNPRHLVRRRGQEARLRCSPMKGHSHVYWYRQLPEEGLKFMVYLQKENIIDESGMPKERFSAEFPKEGPSILRIQQVVRGDSAAYFCASSPGDYNTGELFFGEGSRLTVL.

The chain has TRBV19 and TRBJ1-1; D is perhaps TRBD1 (5 bases). Trimming took off 3 bases at V and 4 bases at J, with 12 bases between the two ends. In germline, CDR1 is LNHDA, CDR2 SQIVND (reference sequence). The CDR3 sequence is 14 residues long. The CDR3 protein is CASSIGRGSTEAFF. The CDR3 bases are TGTGCCAGTAGTATCGGGAGGGGTTCCACTGAAGCTTTCTTT.

This clonotype was picked up many times. The V call is TRBV29-1, the J call TRBJ1-5; D not resolved. Trimming took 4 bases from V and 5 from J, leaving 15 bases between them. CDR1 is SQVTM, CDR2 ANQGSEA, per germline. The CDR3 spans 14 residues. The CDR3 sequence is CSVVVAGEHQPQHF. The CDR3 DNA reads TGCAGCGTTGTGGTTGCGGGAGAGCATCAGCCCCAGCATTTT.

This clonotype was detected ten times or more. V is TRBV27 and J is TRBJ2-7; 9 bases line up with TRBD2. Germline-derived CDR1 and CDR2 are MNHEY and SMNVEV (reference sequence). The CDR3 contains 13 residues. V lost 6 bases and J lost 4; bases outside the gene matches: 4. CDR3: CASRGLADYEQYF. In nucleotides, the CDR3 is TGTGCCAGCAGGGGACTAGCCGATTACGAGCAGTACTTC.

This clonotype showed up many times. The CDR3 here is CASSSTDWSNQPQHF. In DNA, the CDR3 is TGTGCCAGCAGCTCGACAGATTGGAGCAATCAGCCCCAGCATTTT. This chain uses TRBV9 with TRBJ1-5; tentatively, D is TRBD1 (5 bases). Germline V lookup: CDR1 SGDLS, CDR2 YYNGEE. The CDR3 runs to 15 residues. V was trimmed by 4 bases and J by 1 base, leaving 12 bases between them.

This clonotype occurred many times. V is TRBV27 and J is TRBJ2-7, with D perhaps TRBD2 (6 bases). The germline V gene has CDR1 MNHEY and CDR2 SMNVEV (reference sequence). V gave up 3 bases and J gave up 0 bases, with 9 bases separating them. The CDR3 length is 14 residues. The chain's CDR3 is CASSFRDSSYEQYF. The DNA of the CDR3 is TGTGCCAGCAGTTTTCGGGACTCCTCCTACGAGCAGTACTTC.

This clonotype was recorded many times. V gene TRBV27 combines with J gene TRBJ2-1, with D perhaps TRBD1 (5 bases). Trimming left V 10 bases short and J 7 bases short, with 11 bases between. Germline CDR1 reads MNHEY; CDR2 reads SMNVEV (reference sequence). CDR3 length equals 11 residues. CDR3 in DNA: TGTGCCACCGGACCAGGGAATGAGCAGTTCTTC. This translates into CATGPGNEQFF.